One and the same sample provided the 14 T cell receptor beta chains below, sequenced in a study of T-cell reconstitution after alpha-beta-depleted transplantation in children. It was with unique molecular identifiers that the TCRbeta library was prepared. TCRdb reanalysed the PCR reads using MiXCR and keeps one entry per CDR3 protein. The sample lists about 280,000 distinct CDR3 sequences, around 10% seen once, with roughly a quarter in the top ten. The specimen was peripheral blood, collected 180 days after TCRalphabeta/CD19-depleted stem cell transplant. These TCRs come from a male patient aged 2-10 years who had a stem cell transplant for chronic granulomatous disease, so the T cells may come from the graft donor.

This clonotype was recorded many times. The chain couples TRBV30 to TRBJ2-2; no definite D call. Germline V gene lookup returns CDR1 GTSNPN and CDR2 SVGIG (reference sequence). The CDR3 sequence is 13 residues long. V lost 4 bases and J lost 2, with 8 bases in between. The CDR3 is CAWNGYNTGELFF. CDR3 nucleotides: TGTGCCTGGAACGGGTATAACACCGGGGAGCTGTTTTTT.

This clonotype was observed at least ten times. The chain carries TRBV15 and TRBJ2-5, with a weak D call TRBD1 (6 bases). This CDR3 region has 15 residues. Germline CDR1 is LNHNV and CDR2 is YYDKDF (reference sequence). The V gene lost 0 bases and the J gene lost 4 bases, with 12 bases spanning the gap. The CDR3 is CATSRDRTGRETQYF. DNA of the CDR3: TGTGCCACCAGCAGAGATCGTACAGGGCGAGAGACCCAGTACTTC.

This clonotype was detected many times. The chain recombines TRBV20-1 with TRBJ2-5; D call uncertain. This CDR3 is 17 amino acids long. V shed 8 bases and J shed 1 base, with 26 bases lying between them. Germline lookup yields CDR1 DFQATT and CDR2 SNEGSKA (reference sequence). DNA of the CDR3: TGCAGTAATAGACGTAGTTGGGTCAGCCCGTCCCAAGAGACCCAGTACTTC. Translated: CSNRRSWVSPSQETQYF.

This clonotype was recorded at least ten times. Written as DNA, the CDR3 is TGTGCCAGCAGCTCCCTAGCGGGGCCTTCCTACGAGCAGTACTTC. It codes for CASSSLAGPSYEQYF. The chain combines TRBV7-9 with TRBJ2-7; 9 bases align to TRBD2. This CDR3 is built from 15 residues. The trim removed 4 bases at V and 1 base at J, leaving 5 bases unmatched. Germline V gene sequence: CDR1 SEHNR, CDR2 FQNEAQ (reference sequence).

This clonotype was observed at least ten times. The chain has TRBV2 and TRBJ2-3, with TRBD2 matching over 7 bases. V was pared by 10 bases and J by 0 bases, with 7 bases of the junction left unmatched. CDR1 and CDR2 (germline): SNHLY, FYNNEI. CDR3 length: 14 amino acids. The chain's CDR3 is CAIKRESSTDTQYF. In DNA form, the CDR3 reads TGTGCCATCAAGCGGGAATCTAGCACAGATACGCAGTATTTT.

Ten or more counts support this clonotype. The V and J genes are TRBV5-1 and TRBJ2-5, with D perhaps assigned TRBD1 or TRBD2 (5 bases each). Trimming pared 4 bases from V and 2 bases from J, leaving 15 bases between. This CDR3 region has 15 residues. The V gene's germline CDR1 is SGHRS and CDR2 YFSETQ. The CDR3 sequence is CASSPHRGPQETQYF. For the CDR3, the DNA is TGCGCCAGCAGCCCCCACCGGGGCCCACAAGAGACCCAGTACTTC.

This clonotype was counted at least ten times. The chain links TRBV20-1 to TRBJ2-7; 10 bases agree with TRBD1. The CDR3 loop spans 15 amino acids. V lost 0 bases, J lost 7 bases, and 9 bases stayed unmatched. Germline V gives CDR1 DFQATT, CDR2 SNEGSKA (reference sequence). CDR3 region: CSARDPSTGGGEQYF. The CDR3 coding sequence is TGCAGTGCTAGAGATCCCTCGACAGGGGGCGGGGAGCAGTACTTC.

In this sample, this clonotype turned up many times. CDR3 in amino acids: CASSSLAGGLETQYF. As DNA, the CDR3 is TGCGCCAGCAGCTCACTAGCGGGGGGGCTCGAGACCCAGTACTTC. The chain joins TRBV4-1 to TRBJ2-5; 13 bases map to TRBD2. The CDR3 covers 15 residues. Trimming at V came to 5 bases and at J to 5 bases, leaving 5 bases not matched to a gene. CDR1 and CDR2 (germline): MGHRA, YSYEKL.

This clonotype has only a few counts. The genes are TRBV6-2 or TRBV6-3 and TRBJ2-7; TRBD1 might be the D (5 bases). This CDR3 has 13 amino acids. CDR1 MNHEY and CDR2 SVGEGT come from the germline V gene. V was trimmed by 6 bases and J by 2 bases, leaving 11 bases between them. CDR3: CASRLRDPYEQYF. As DNA, the CDR3 is TGTGCCAGCAGGCTCAGGGATCCCTACGAGCAGTACTTC.

Ten or more counts support this clonotype. This rearrangement joins TRBV10-1 to TRBJ2-7; 12 nucleotides line up with TRBD2. This CDR3 spans 16 amino acids. Germline assignment: CDR1 WNHNN and CDR2 SYGVQD (reference sequence). V trimming: 6 bases; J trimming: 5 bases; junction bases outside the gene matches: 11. Here the CDR3 reads CASSVATSGRRNEQYF. CDR3 bases: TGCGCCAGCAGCGTTGCGACTAGCGGGAGAAGGAACGAGCAGTACTTC.

In this sample, this clonotype turned up many times. CDR3 DNA: TGTGCCATCAGTGACCCTGACAGGGCGGTTCGCTACGAGCAGTACTTC. This encodes CAISDPDRAVRYEQYF. The chain combines TRBV10-3 with TRBJ2-7, with 7 bases matching TRBD1. With 3 bases clipped from V and 3 bases from J, the junction kept 11 bases outside the gene matches. CDR3 length: 16 residues. Germline CDR1 and CDR2: ENHRY and SYGVKD.

In its sample, this clonotype was seen many times. This sequence joins TRBV7-2 and TRBJ2-1; D is uncertain. The CDR3 runs to 15 residues. Trimming pared 5 bases from V and 6 bases from J, leaving 17 bases between. Germline-derived CDR1 and CDR2 are SGHTA and FQGNSA. Here the CDR3 reads CASSASRLSGNEQFF. CDR3 sequence (DNA): TGTGCCAGCAGCGCTTCAAGGCTTTCGGGCAATGAGCAGTTCTTC.

In this sample, this clonotype turned up many times. The rearrangement joins TRBV5-1 to TRBJ2-2; D is possibly TRBD2 (6 bases). There are 14 residues in the CDR3. Germline-derived CDR1 and CDR2 are SGHRS and YFSETQ. Trimming shortened V by 0 bases and J by 7 bases, and 10 bases separated the two germline ends. The CDR3 sequence is CASSLAGALGELFF. CDR3 nucleotides: TGCGCCAGCAGCTTGGCGGGAGCGCTCGGGGAGCTGTTTTTT. Using reference TRBV5-1 and TRBJ2-2 for the parts outside the CDR3, the full variable domain is KAGVTQTPRYLIKTRGQQVTLSCSPISGHRSVSWYQQTPGQGLQFLFEYFSETQRNKGNFPGRFSGRQFSNSRSEMNVSTLELGDSALYLCASSLAGALGELFFGEGSRLTVL.

This clonotype was counted many times. This sequence joins TRBV7-3 and TRBJ2-3, with D hard to call. The CDR3 has 15 amino acids. The germline V gene encodes CDR1 SGHTA and CDR2 FQGTGA. V shed 0 bases and J shed 0 bases, with 7 bases lying between them. DNA for the CDR3: TGTGCCAGCAGCTTAACTGGAGTTAGCACAGATACGCAGTATTTT. Its translation: CASSLTGVSTDTQYF.